These 16 T cell receptor beta chains were sequenced from one sample in a study of naive and memory T cell subsets (dated by TCRdb to about 2017). The library was obtained by UMI-ligation and nested PCR. TCRdb shows the sequencer as Illumina MiSeq. The beta constant-region primer consisted of an equimolar mixture of two oligonucleotides that together covered TRBC1 and TRBC2. TCRdb trimmed the raw reads at Q25, called clones with MiXCR and kept productive beta chains. Entries that share a CDR3 protein sequence are merged under the most common genes and DNA. This sample holds about 150,000 distinct CDR3 sequences; 15% to 20% were observed only once. In total, the top ten clones hold more than 0.13% of the sample. The specimen sequenced was naive CD4+ T cells from blood. Interpreted using the paper, the cell subset or site label stands for: naive T cells, CD45RA high CD27+. The origin of the receptors is a human donor in good health.

This clonotype was observed a few times. The chain carries TRBV6-5 and TRBJ2-1; 13 nucleotides match TRBD2. This CDR3 is built from 16 residues. V trimming: 0 bases; J trimming: 6 bases; junction bases outside the gene matches: 2. CDR1 and CDR2 (germline): MNHEY, SVGAGI. CDR3 coding DNA: TGTGCCAGCAGTTACTCCGGGACTAGCGGGACCAATGAGCAGTTCTTC. Protein product: CASSYSGTSGTNEQFF.

In the case of this clonotype: This may be a read error: a much more frequent sequence differs by one nucleotide. The chain's CDR3 is CAIRDITRSTDTQYF. The CDR3 DNA sequence: TGTGCCATCAGAGACATCACCCGGAGCACAGATACGCAGTATTTT. V and J are TRBV10-3 and TRBJ2-3; no firm D call. Trimming left V 6 bases short and J 0 bases short, with 13 bases between. There are 15 residues in the CDR3. CDR1 and CDR2 (germline): ENHRY, SYGVKD.

The chain joins TRBV20-1 to TRBJ2-1; D is undetermined. The length of the CDR3 is 13 residues. Trimming cost V 3 bases and J 8 bases, with 14 bases left between them. Germline values: CDR1 DFQATT, CDR2 SNEGSKA (reference sequence). The CDR3 region is CSASSPPPHEQFF. The DNA for the CDR3 is TGCAGTGCTAGCTCTCCCCCTCCCCATGAGCAGTTCTTC.

The rearrangement joins TRBV4-1 to TRBJ2-1; D gene unclear. The CDR3 sequence is 14 residues long. V lost 3 bases, J lost 0 bases, and 6 bases lay in between. From germline, CDR1 is MGHRA and CDR2 YSYEKL. CDR3 protein: CASSQVGSYNEQFF. CDR3 DNA sequence: TGCGCCAGCAGCCAGGTGGGCTCCTACAATGAGCAGTTCTTC.

The V and J genes are TRBV6-2 or TRBV6-3 and TRBJ1-5; 9 bases map to TRBD1. Losses at the gene ends were 5 bases for V and 4 bases for J; bases not matched to a gene: 6. Germline V gene lookup returns CDR1 MNHEY and CDR2 SVGEGT. The CDR3 runs 15 residues. DNA for the CDR3: TGTGCCAGCAGTAGAGGGACAGGGCGAAATCAGCCCCAGCATTTT. It codes for CASSRGTGRNQPQHF.

This sequence joins TRBV24-1 and TRBJ1-2; no reliable D call. V was trimmed by 0 bases and J by 4 bases, leaving 8 bases between them. The germline V gene has CDR1 KGHDR and CDR2 SFDVKD. The CDR3 loop spans 14 amino acids. The CDR3, as DNA: TGTGCCACCAGTGATTTGTGGCAGTCCTATGGCTACACCTTC. Translating gives CATSDLWQSYGYTF.

This clonotype was seen ten or more times. V and J are TRBV3-1 and TRBJ2-1; D is perhaps TRBD2 (6 bases). The CDR3 spans 15 residues. Trimming stripped 1 base from V and 2 bases from J, with 9 bases between. Germline loops: CDR1 LGHDT, CDR2 YNNKEL (reference sequence). CDR3 protein: CASSQGTGAYNEQFF. The DNA for the CDR3 is TGTGCCAGCAGCCAAGGGACGGGGGCCTACAATGAGCAGTTCTTC.

This clonotype was found a few times. This rearrangement joins TRBV7-2 to TRBJ2-1, with 11 bases identical to TRBD2. This CDR3 comprises 15 residues. The V gene end was trimmed by 5 bases and the J gene end by 3 bases; junction bases not matched to a gene: 3. Germline CDR1 SGHTA, CDR2 FQGNSA. DNA of the CDR3: TGTGCCAGCAGCCCCACTAGCGGGGGCTACAATGAGCAGTTCTTC. Amino acid sequence: CASSPTSGGYNEQFF.

The V call is TRBV21-1, the J call TRBJ2-1; TRBD2, the D gene given by the table, was not confirmed from the DNA. TRBV21-1 is tagged as a pseudogene. This CDR3 spans 16 amino acids. The DNA for the CDR3 is TGTGCCAGCAGCGGCCCGACAACGTCCTCCTACAATGAGCAGTTCTTC. This sequence encodes CASSGPTTSSYNEQFF.

The chain combines TRBV10-3 with TRBJ1-6; D ambiguous. The CDR3 has 15 amino acids. Germline CDR1 ENHRY, CDR2 SYGVKD. The ends were cut back, 6 bases at V and 3 bases at J, with 12 bases in the middle. CDR3: CAIRGQLSYNSPLHF. The DNA for the CDR3 is TGTGCCATCAGGGGTCAGCTGAGCTATAATTCACCCCTCCACTTT.

Notes on this clonotype: A read error is possible here, since a much larger clone lies one base away. The V and J genes are TRBV28 and TRBJ2-7; D is ambiguous. This CDR3 has 13 amino acids. The germline V gene encodes CDR1 MDHEN and CDR2 SYDVKM. Trimming took 3 bases from V and 3 from J, leaving 9 bases between them. The CDR3 region has the DNA TGTGCCAGCAGTTTCCAGAGTGTCTACGAGCAGTACTTC. As protein: CASSFQSVYEQYF. Together with reference TRBV28 and TRBJ2-7, the CDR3 gives the full variable domain: DVKVTQSSRYLVKRTGEKVFLECVQDMDHENMFWYRQDPGLGLRLIYFSYDVKMKEKGDIPEGYSVSREKKERFSLILESASTNQTSMYLCASSFQSVYEQYFGPGTRLTVT.

V usage is TRBV12-3 or TRBV12-4 and J usage is TRBJ2-5; TRBD2 is a possible D gene (7 bases). The CDR3 is 15 residues long. V was clipped by 2 bases and J by 5 bases, with 15 bases between them. CDR3 bases: TGTGCCAGCAGTTTAAGAGGGGGAGGGGTGGAGACCCAGTACTTC. This gives the protein CASSLRGGGVETQYF.

This clonotype appeared a few times. The V call is TRBV6-5, the J call TRBJ2-5, with 11 positions matching TRBD1. After removal of 6 bases from V and 1 base from J, the junction contained 4 bases not matched to a gene. Germline loops: CDR1 MNHEY, CDR2 SVGAGI. This CDR3 region has 15 residues. The CDR3 loop is CASSRTGGGQETQYF. CDR3 nucleotide sequence: TGTGCCAGCAGCAGGACAGGGGGCGGCCAAGAGACCCAGTACTTC.

The rearrangement uses TRBV7-2 and TRBJ2-7; possibly TRBD1 or TRBD2 for D (5 bases each). Trimming took off 1 base at V and 7 bases at J, with 17 bases between the two ends. This CDR3 is 15 amino acids long. Germline V gives CDR1 SGHTA, CDR2 FQGNSA. CDR3 DNA sequence: TGTGCCAGCAGCTTAGGGCAGGGAGTCCCATGGGAGCAGTACTTC. Amino acids: CASSLGQGVPWEQYF. The full variable domain, completed using reference TRBV7-2 and TRBJ2-7, is GAGVSQSPSNKVTEKGKDVELRCDPISGHTALYWYRQSLGQGLEFLIYFQGNSAPDKSGLPSDRFSAERTGGSVSTLTIQRTQQEDSAVYLCASSLGQGVPWEQYFGPGTRLTVT.

This clonotype turned up a few times. This chain connects TRBV3-1 to TRBJ1-3; D is uncertain. Germline CDR1 LGHDT, CDR2 YNNKEL (reference sequence). The length of the CDR3 is 13 residues. The V gene lost 0 bases and the J gene lost 5 bases, with 5 bases spanning the gap. The CDR3 DNA sequence: TGTGCCAGCAGCCAAGAGATCCGAAACACCATATATTTT. As protein: CASSQEIRNTIYF.

The chain carries TRBV10-3 and TRBJ2-7; D is uncertain. CDR1 is ENHRY and CDR2 is SYGVKD in the germline V gene. With 3 bases removed from V and 3 bases from J, the gap between germline ends came to 12 bases. This CDR3 spans 14 amino acids. CDR3 nucleotide sequence: TGTGCCATCAGTGATCCCCGTGGTAGCTACGAGCAGTACTTC. The encoded protein is CAISDPRGSYEQYF.